This is a list of T cell receptor beta chains from one sample in a study of prognosis after radiotherapy for stage I lung cancer. TCRdb re-called the multiplex PCR reads through MiXCR, storing one row per CDR3 protein. The sample yields some 14,000 distinct CDR3 sequences, approximately 30% seen once. Sequencing was performed on PBMCs, taken before or after stereotactic body radiation therapy (not recorded which). Receptors were obtained from a donor aged 50 or older with non-small cell lung cancer. Each CDR3 is given without its conserved first and last residue. Fields, in order: J gene, CDR3 length, V gene, CDR3 protein.

TRBJ2-7 | 9 | TRBV2 | ASSPQGQQY
TRBJ1-4 | 13 | TRBV3-1 | ASSQAVAQIGKLF
TRBJ2-2 | 14 | TRBV5-1 | ASSLGTETNTGELF
TRBJ2-7 | 12 | TRBV20-1 | SAPGQGYSYEQY
TRBJ1-5 | 12 | TRBV3-1 | ASSQLGTNQPQH
TRBJ2-4 | 13 | TRBV2 | ASREGTGRKNIQY
TRBJ1-1 | 9 | TRBV10-3 | AISELGEAF
TRBJ2-1 | 14 | TRBV6-1 | ASSRSGGSSYNEQF
TRBJ1-3 | 15 | TRBV3-1 | ASSQVEGVAGEDTIY
TRBJ1-1 | 13 | TRBV29-1 | SVDGAREQSTEAF
TRBJ2-1 | 11 | TRBV29-1 | SVLGQNYNEQF
TRBJ1-2 | 14 | TRBV11-2 | SSSKAWTALNYVYT
TRBJ2-1 | 11 | TRBV3-1 | ASSQEGAGAQF
TRBJ1-5 | 12 | TRBV7-9 | ASSSVYSNQPQH
TRBJ1-6 | 11 | TRBV5-1 | ASSLAWGSPLH
TRBJ2-2 | 14 | TRBV12-3/TRBV12-4 | ASSFPGRMNTGELF
TRBJ2-1 | 14 | TRBV5-4 | ASSPDRALSYNEQF
TRBJ2-7 | 12 | TRBV12-3/TRBV12-4 | ASRPSGGDYEQY
TRBJ2-3 | 13 | TRBV20-1 | SARERGGLGDTQY
TRBJ2-1 | 15 | TRBV4-1 | ASSQDGGQSSYNEQF
TRBJ1-6 | 13 | TRBV5-6 | ASSFGERGYSPLH
TRBJ1-5 | 14 | TRBV7-2 | ASSLVDRGTNQPQH
TRBJ2-3 | 13 | TRBV28 | ASSFEGSPSDTQY
TRBJ2-3 | 16 | TRBV27 | ASSLTTPPRTGTDTQY
TRBJ1-4 | 14 | TRBV12-3/TRBV12-4 | ASSLGVGRTGERLF
TRBJ2-5 | 13 | TRBV6-1 | ASSREARTQETQH
TRBJ2-7 | 12 | TRBV6-1 | ASIDRGMSGEQY
TRBJ2-5 | 14 | TRBV20-1 | SARGLAGGFRETQY
TRBJ2-3 | 12 | TRBV2 | ASSGQGGTDTQY
TRBJ1-6 | 13 | TRBV3-1 | ASSQKNIYNSPLH
TRBJ2-5 | 11 | TRBV10-3 | AISVDRAETQY
TRBJ2-1 | 14 | TRBV9 | ASSVDPAGYYNEQF
TRBJ2-7 | 11 | TRBV7-6 | ASSLEGHWEQY
TRBJ2-2 | 11 | TRBV20-1 | SARDWGTGELF
TRBJ1-5 | 13 | TRBV5-5 | ASSSGQGSGQPQH
TRBJ2-5 | 11 | TRBV19 | ASGGLAEETQY
TRBJ2-1 | 14 | TRBV9 | ASSVVRWASYNEQF
TRBJ1-6 | 12 | TRBV30 | AWIGQSNNSPLH
TRBJ2-2 | 13 | TRBV12-3/TRBV12-4 | ASSPGTGSTGELF
TRBJ2-5 | 11 | TRBV29-1 | SVGWRLQETQY
TRBJ2-1 | 14 | TRBV13 | ASSLGLLAGGLEQF